These 2 T cell receptor beta chains originate from one sample sequenced in a study of identical twins. Using its own MiXCR run on the 5' RACE reads, TCRdb lists one record per CDR3 protein. The sample carries about 340,000 distinct CDR3 sequences, 9% to 15% recorded once. The same sample was also studied in work on yellow fever vaccine responses in identical twins.

Source material: CD8+ T cells sorted from blood. These receptors were taken from a woman younger than 35 in good health.

The table lists this clonotype with a count of one. The V gene is TRBV12-3 or TRBV12-4, the J gene TRBJ2-6, with TRBD1 as a possible D gene (6 bases). CDR3 length equals 16 residues. The ends were cut back, 5 bases at V and 1 base at J, with 12 bases in the middle. The CDR3 here is CASSGAGVSGANVLTF. The CDR3 bases are TGTGCCAGCAGTGGAGCAGGGGTTTCTGGGGCCAACGTCCTGACTTTC.

V is TRBV2 and J is TRBJ1-1; 9 nucleotides agree with TRBD1. The CDR3 length is 16 residues. V lost 4 bases and J lost 5; bases outside the gene matches: 11. Germline CDR1 SNHLY, CDR2 FYNNEI. CDR3 protein: CASSGTGALPRTEAFF. The CDR3, as DNA: TGTGCCAGCAGTGGGACAGGGGCACTCCCGAGGACTGAAGCTTTCTTT.